One and the same sample provided the 27 T cell receptor beta chains below, sequenced in a study of blood T cells in healthy people across ages. A sample-barcoded 5' primer and a J-beta primer mix were used in a second PCR of roughly 6 to 11 cycles. TCRdb reprocessed the 5' RACE reads via MiXCR and lists one record per CDR3 protein. The data hold some 790,000 distinct CDR3 sequences, with about 30% observed a single time. What was sequenced was blood. The receptors were sampled from an elderly woman in good health.

This clonotype appeared once. The genes are TRBV28 and TRBJ2-3, with 7 bases fitting TRBD2. The germline V gene has CDR1 MDHEN and CDR2 SYDVKM. The CDR3 has 15 residues. The junction had 8 bases not matched to a gene; V was cut back by 7 bases and J by 1 base. The CDR3, as DNA: TGTGCCAGCACCCCCGGGGGGTCGGGCACAGATACGCAGTATTTT. Protein product: CASTPGGSGTDTQYF.

This clonotype was seen a handful of times. In nucleotides, the CDR3 is TGTGCCAGCAGCTTAGGGAGATCCGGGGAGCTGTTTTTT. The encoded protein is CASSLGRSGELFF. The gene calls are TRBV11-2 and TRBJ2-2; D unclear. Looked up from germline, CDR1 is SGHAT and CDR2 is FQNNGV. This CDR3 comprises 13 residues. The V and J ends lost 1 base and 6 bases respectively, with 6 bases between them.

The V call is TRBV12-3 or TRBV12-4, the J call TRBJ2-3; D not certain. The V gene lost 7 bases and the J gene lost 0 bases, with 14 bases spanning the gap. This CDR3 spans 15 amino acids. CDR3 residues: CASTPYRTSTDTQYF. As DNA, the CDR3 is TGTGCCAGCACCCCTTACCGTACTAGCACAGATACGCAGTATTTT.

This clonotype has a count of ten or more. V usage is TRBV4-3 and J usage is TRBJ2-3, with unresolved D. The V end was cut by 1 base, the J end by 2 bases, with 10 bases between. The CDR3 has 15 amino acids. Germline loops: CDR1 LGHNA, CDR2 YSLEER. The CDR3 region is CASSQVPGYTDTQYF. CDR3 DNA: TGCGCCAGCAGCCAAGTCCCAGGTTACACAGATACGCAGTATTTT.

This clonotype was detected ten times or more. The CDR3 region is CASSSRQGYTDTQYF. CDR3 DNA sequence: TGTGCCAGCAGTTCCCGACAGGGCTACACAGATACGCAGTATTTT. This sequence joins TRBV6-6 and TRBJ2-3; TRBD1 agrees at 7 bases. Germline-derived CDR1 and CDR2 are MNHNY and SVGAGI (reference sequence). The V and J ends lost 4 bases and 2 bases, in that order; junction bases with no gene match: 6. The CDR3 has 15 residues.

The sample holds many counts of this clonotype. The chain employs TRBV12-3 or TRBV12-4 and TRBJ1-1; 7 bases agree with TRBD1. This CDR3 is built from 15 residues. Germline trimming cut 5 bases from V and 6 bases from J; bases unmatched to any gene: 12. The CDR3 sequence is CASSPLTGKDAEAFF. The CDR3 coding sequence is TGTGCCAGCAGTCCCTTGACAGGGAAGGATGCTGAAGCTTTCTTT.

This clonotype has a handful of counts. The chain carries TRBV30 and TRBJ1-6, with TRBD1 identical over 9 bases. The germline V gene has CDR1 GTSNPN and CDR2 SVGIG (reference sequence). The CDR3 totals 14 residues. V lost 3 bases, J lost 7 bases, and 4 bases stayed unmatched. CDR3 residues: CAWRIGTGNSPLHF. The CDR3 coding sequence is TGTGCCTGGAGGATCGGGACAGGGAATTCACCCCTCCACTTT.

Ten or more counts support this clonotype. The chain links TRBV20-1 to TRBJ2-3; D not certain. Trimming removed 6 bases at V and 0 bases at J, with 10 bases between. The CDR3 totals 13 residues. Germline V CDR1 and CDR2: DFQATT, SNEGSKA (reference sequence). Here the CDR3 DNA reads TGCAGTGCCACACTACCCAGCACAGATACGCAGTATTTT. Translation: CSATLPSTDTQYF.

For this clonotype: A much larger clonotype is one base distant, so this may be a read error. Since the CDR3 does not end with the conserved phenylalanine or tryptophan, this likely comes from a read error. The chain combines TRBV7-9 with TRBJ2-3; 9 bases agree with TRBD1. J was trimmed by 8 bases and V by 5 bases; bases with no gene match: 14. Per germline, CDR1 SEHNR and CDR2 FQNEAQ (reference sequence). The CDR3 is 16 amino acids. The CDR3 loop is CASSLLDRGKGGTQYL. CDR3 bases: TGTGCCAGCAGCCTGCTAGACAGGGGGAAAGGAGGTACGCAGTATTTG.

In this sample, this clonotype turned up many times. V usage is TRBV12-3 or TRBV12-4 and J usage is TRBJ1-4, with TRBD1 identical over 7 bases. The CDR3 runs 14 residues. The ends lost 4 bases at V and 5 bases at J; junction bases unmatched: 4. CDR3 nucleotide sequence: TGTGCCAGCAGTTCGACAGGGATCAATGAAAAACTGTTTTTT. It specifies CASSSTGINEKLFF.

This clonotype was seen many times. V and J are TRBV5-6 and TRBJ2-7; a possible D gene is TRBD2 (5 bases). This CDR3 has 14 amino acids. Looked up from germline, CDR1 is SGHDT and CDR2 is YYEEEE. With 0 bases removed from V and 1 base from J, the gap between germline ends came to 8 bases. The CDR3 nucleotides are TGTGCCAGCAGCTTGGGGAGGCGTTCCTACGAGCAGTACTTC. The encoded protein is CASSLGRRSYEQYF.

In its sample, this clonotype was seen many times. The rearrangement uses TRBV5-1 and TRBJ1-5; 7 bases match TRBD1. Germline loops: CDR1 SGHRS, CDR2 YFSETQ. CDR3 length: 13 amino acids. With 4 bases clipped from V and 7 bases from J, the junction kept 5 bases outside the gene matches. Here the CDR3 reads CASSLDREQPQHF. The CDR3 DNA reads TGCGCCAGCAGCCTTGACAGGGAACAGCCCCAGCATTTT.

For this clonotype: With a much larger clone just one base away, this may be a read error. The chain recombines TRBV5-1 with TRBJ2-1, with 7 bases identical to TRBD1. The DNA end lines up better with TRBJ2-7; the J call may be wrong. Germline CDR1 reads SGHRS; CDR2 reads YFSETQ. CDR3 size: 15 residues. CDR3 residues: CASSLGGQEYNEQYF. Here the CDR3 DNA reads TGCGCCAGCAGCCTGGGTGGACAGGAGTACAATGAGCAGTACTTC.

This clonotype was picked up many times. CDR3 nucleotides: TGTGCCATCAGGGAACGACAGGGAGTAGATACGCAGTATTTT. Residues: CAIRERQGVDTQYF. This chain uses TRBV10-3 with TRBJ2-3; TRBD1 matches at 7 bases. The CDR3 sequence is 14 residues long. The germline gives CDR1 ENHRY, CDR2 SYGVKD. The V and J ends lost 6 bases and 5 bases, in that order; junction bases with no gene match: 8.

In this sample, this clonotype turned up once. A single base separates this from a much larger clone, so it may be a read error. This is likely a read error, given that the CDR3 carries no conserved phenylalanine or tryptophan at its end. This chain joins TRBV7-2 and TRBJ1-2; tentatively, D is TRBD1 (5 bases). V was clipped by 4 bases and J by 7 bases, with 16 bases between them. CDR3 length: 14 amino acids. Germline loops: CDR1 SGHTA, CDR2 FQGNSA. The CDR3 sequence: CASSSYQGFSGYTY. In DNA, the CDR3 is TGTGCCAGCAGCTCCTATCAGGGTTTTAGTGGCTACACCTAC.

The chain couples TRBV20-1 to TRBJ1-1, with no clear D. V was pared by 4 bases and J by 1 base, with 19 bases between. This CDR3 is 16 amino acids long. Per germline, CDR1 DFQATT and CDR2 SNEGSKA (reference sequence). The CDR3 DNA follows: TGCAGTGCTAAGAACGAAGGGCTGGGATGGAACACTGAAGCTTTCTTT. Translation gives CSAKNEGLGWNTEAFF.

This clonotype was seen repeatedly, ten times or more. The CDR3 region is CASSPSAGSTEAFF. Here the CDR3 DNA reads TGCGCCAGCAGCCCCAGCGCCGGGTCCACTGAAGCTTTCTTT. This chain links TRBV5-1 with TRBJ1-1; D is undetermined. This CDR3 is 14 amino acids long. CDR1 SGHRS and CDR2 YFSETQ come from the germline V gene. The ends were cut back, 4 bases at V and 4 bases at J, with 14 bases in the middle.

The chain joins TRBV7-2 to TRBJ2-1; TRBD2 aligns across 9 bases. CDR1 is SGHTA, CDR2 FQGNSA, per germline. The CDR3 consists of 17 residues. The J segment lost 10 bases and the V segment lost 5 bases, leaving 18 bases of the junction unmatched. This CDR3 reads CASSKTTWGLAHYEQFF. CDR3 sequence (DNA): TGTGCCAGCAGCAAGACGACGTGGGGACTAGCACACTACGAGCAGTTCTTC.

The chain is built from TRBV7-6 and TRBJ2-2; 10 bases line up with TRBD1. Trimming removed 3 bases from V and 4 bases from J; junction bases left unmatched: 2. CDR3 length: 15 residues. Germline CDR1 SGHVS, CDR2 FNYEAQ. DNA for the CDR3: TGTGCCAGCAGCTTTAGGACAGGGGGCACCGGGGAGCTGTTTTTT. Translated: CASSFRTGGTGELFF.

Ten or more counts support this clonotype. This chain joins TRBV12-3 or TRBV12-4 and TRBJ2-1, with 10 bases that match TRBD2. V shed 10 bases and J 4 bases; nucleotides not matched to a gene: 13. The CDR3 contains 16 residues. The CDR3 reads CATLRGSGGKYNEQFF. In nucleotides, the CDR3 is TGTGCCACCCTCCGGGGTAGCGGGGGGAAGTACAATGAGCAGTTCTTC.

V and J are TRBV3-1 and TRBJ1-6; no reliable D call. Trimming removed 0 bases at V and 6 bases at J, with 9 bases between. Germline CDR1 LGHDT, CDR2 YNNKEL (reference sequence). This CDR3 spans 15 amino acids. The CDR3 nucleotides are TGTGCCAGCAGCCAAGAATTCAGCATTAATTCACCCCTCCACTTT. Residues: CASSQEFSINSPLHF.

The table lists this clonotype with many counts. The chain uses TRBV27 and TRBJ2-5, with D hard to call. Trimming left V 5 bases short and J 0 bases short, with 13 bases between. The germline CDR1 and CDR2 sequences are MNHEY and SMNVEV (reference sequence). The CDR3 has 15 amino acids. As DNA, the CDR3 is TGTGCCAGCAGTCTCCACACCTCGTACCAAGAGACCCAGTACTTC. Protein product: CASSLHTSYQETQYF.

This clonotype was counted only a few times. V is TRBV4-3 and J is TRBJ1-4; no clear D. CDR3 length equals 16 residues. Trimming stripped 0 bases from V and 6 bases from J, with 14 bases between. Germline-derived CDR1 and CDR2 are LGHNA and YSLEER. DNA for the CDR3: TGCGCCAGCAGCCAAGAAGGACGGATTGGGGATGAAAAACTGTTTTTT. This encodes CASSQEGRIGDEKLFF.

There are a few counts of this clonotype. This clone may be a read error of a much larger clone one base away. The rearrangement joins TRBV10-3 to TRBJ2-3, with TRBD2 matching 10 bases. V lost 6 bases, J lost 4 bases, and 7 bases stayed unmatched. The CDR3 totals 15 residues. Germline lookup yields CDR1 ENHRY and CDR2 SYGVKD. CDR3 region: CAIRRAGGPSDTQYF. The CDR3 DNA sequence: TGTGCCATCAGGCGAGCGGGGGGGCCATCAGATACGCAGTATTTT.

With respect to this clonotype: An end of the junction does not agree with germline; a read error may underlie this. The gene calls are TRBV7-7 and TRBJ2-3; D gene unclear. CDR1 and CDR2 (germline): SSHAT, FNYEAQ (reference sequence). The CDR3 spans 13 residues. DNA for the CDR3: TGTGCTAGCAGCTTTCTTGACACAGATACGCAGTATTTT. As protein: CASSFLDTDTQYF.

The gene calls are TRBV7-2 and TRBJ1-2; TRBD1 agrees at 11 bases. The CDR3 is 15 residues long. The germline CDR1 and CDR2 sequences are SGHTA and FQGNSA. V dropped 4 bases and J dropped 2; count of bases not matched to a gene: 3. The CDR3, as DNA: TGTGCCAGCAGCTCGGGACAGGGGGTAAACTATGGCTACACCTTC. This gives the protein CASSSGQGVNYGYTF.

This clonotype was recorded a few times. The chain is built from TRBV20-1 and TRBJ1-6, with no clear D. CDR3 size: 13 residues. With 5 bases removed from V and 6 bases from J, the gap between germline ends came to 11 bases. Germline CDR1 is DFQATT and CDR2 is SNEGSKA (reference sequence). CDR3 sequence: CSASAVPNSPLHF. The CDR3 bases are TGCAGTGCTTCCGCAGTCCCTAATTCACCCCTCCACTTT.